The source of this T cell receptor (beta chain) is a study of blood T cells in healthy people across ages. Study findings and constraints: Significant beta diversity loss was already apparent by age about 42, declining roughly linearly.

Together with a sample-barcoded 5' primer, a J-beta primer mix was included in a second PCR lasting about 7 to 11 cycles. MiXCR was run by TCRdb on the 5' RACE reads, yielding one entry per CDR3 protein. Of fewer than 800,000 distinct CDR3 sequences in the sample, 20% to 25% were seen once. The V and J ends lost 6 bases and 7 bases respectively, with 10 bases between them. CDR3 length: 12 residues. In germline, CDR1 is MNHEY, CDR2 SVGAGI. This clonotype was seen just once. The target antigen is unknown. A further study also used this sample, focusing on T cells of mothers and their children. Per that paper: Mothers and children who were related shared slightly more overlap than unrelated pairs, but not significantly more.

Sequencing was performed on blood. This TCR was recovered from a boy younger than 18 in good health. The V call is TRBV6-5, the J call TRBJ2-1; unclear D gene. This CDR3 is CASRTRSNEQFF. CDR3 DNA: TGTGCCAGCAGGACACGCTCTAATGAGCAGTTCTTC.